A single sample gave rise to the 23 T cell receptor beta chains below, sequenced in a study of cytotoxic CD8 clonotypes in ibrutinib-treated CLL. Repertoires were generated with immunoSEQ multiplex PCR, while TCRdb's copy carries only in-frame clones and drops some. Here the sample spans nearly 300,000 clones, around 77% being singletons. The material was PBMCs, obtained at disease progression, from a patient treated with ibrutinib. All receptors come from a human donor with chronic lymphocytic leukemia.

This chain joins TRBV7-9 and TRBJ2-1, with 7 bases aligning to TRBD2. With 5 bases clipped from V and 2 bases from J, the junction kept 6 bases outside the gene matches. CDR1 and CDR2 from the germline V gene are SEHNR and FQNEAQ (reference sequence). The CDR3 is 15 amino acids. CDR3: CASSQTGLTYNEQFF. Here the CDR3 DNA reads TGTGCCAGCAGCCAAACGGGACTAACCTACAATGAGCAGTTCTTC. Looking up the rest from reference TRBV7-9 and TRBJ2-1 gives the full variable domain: DTGVSQNPRHKITKRGQNVTFRCDPISEHNRLYWYRQTLGQGPEFLTYFQNEAQLEKSRLLSDRFSAERPKGSFSTLEIQRTEQGDSAMYLCASSQTGLTYNEQFFGPGTRLTVL.

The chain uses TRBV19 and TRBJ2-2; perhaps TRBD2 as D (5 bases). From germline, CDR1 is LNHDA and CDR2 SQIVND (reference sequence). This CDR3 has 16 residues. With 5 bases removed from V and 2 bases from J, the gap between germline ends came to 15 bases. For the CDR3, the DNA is TGTGCCAGTAGTCCTGAGATGGGGAGTAACACCGGGGAGCTGTTTTTT. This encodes CASSPEMGSNTGELFF.

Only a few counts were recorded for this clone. The CDR3 sequence is CASGPRSGGGYTF. As DNA, the CDR3 is TGTGCTAGTGGTCCACGCTCCGGCGGTGGCTACACCTTC. The chain combines TRBV12-5 with TRBJ1-2; no clear D gene. Trimming pared 5 bases from V and 7 bases from J, leaving 14 bases between. This CDR3 is 13 amino acids long. Germline lookup yields CDR1 LGHNT and CDR2 FRNRAP.

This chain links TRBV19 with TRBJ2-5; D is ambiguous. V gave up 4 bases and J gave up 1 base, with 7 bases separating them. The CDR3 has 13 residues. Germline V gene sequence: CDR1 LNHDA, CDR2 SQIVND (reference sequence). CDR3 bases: TGTGCCAGTAGTAGCACGTCCCAAGAGACCCAGTACTTC. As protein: CASSSTSQETQYF.

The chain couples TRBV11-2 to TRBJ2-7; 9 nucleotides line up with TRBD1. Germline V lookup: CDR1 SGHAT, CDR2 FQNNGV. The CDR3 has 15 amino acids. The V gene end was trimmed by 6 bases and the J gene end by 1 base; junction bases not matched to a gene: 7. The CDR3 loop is CASSMTGGVSYEQYF. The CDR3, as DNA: TGTGCCAGCAGTATGACAGGGGGTGTTTCCTACGAGCAGTACTTC.

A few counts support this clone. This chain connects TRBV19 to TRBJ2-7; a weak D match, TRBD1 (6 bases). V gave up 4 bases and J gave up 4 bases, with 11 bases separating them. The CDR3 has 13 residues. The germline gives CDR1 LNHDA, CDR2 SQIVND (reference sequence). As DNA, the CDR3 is TGTGCCAGTAGTACCGGGACAAATTACGAGCAGTACTTC. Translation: CASSTGTNYEQYF.

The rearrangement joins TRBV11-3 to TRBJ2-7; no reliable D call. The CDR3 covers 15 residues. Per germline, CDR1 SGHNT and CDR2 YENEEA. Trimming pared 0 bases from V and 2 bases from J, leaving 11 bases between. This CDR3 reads CASSLEARPTYEQYF. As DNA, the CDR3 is TGTGCCAGCAGCTTAGAAGCACGTCCGACCTACGAGCAGTACTTC. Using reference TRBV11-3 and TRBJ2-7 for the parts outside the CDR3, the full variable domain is EAGVVQSPRYKIIEKKQPVAFWCNPISGHNTLYWYLQNLGQGPELLIRYENEEAVDDSQLPKDRFSAERLKGVDSTLKIQPAELGDSAVYLCASSLEARPTYEQYFGPGTRLTVT.

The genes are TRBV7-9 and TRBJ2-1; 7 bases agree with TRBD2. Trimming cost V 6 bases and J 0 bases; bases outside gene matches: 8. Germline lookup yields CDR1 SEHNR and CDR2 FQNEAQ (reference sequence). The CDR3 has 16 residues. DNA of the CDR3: TGTGCCAGCAGTCCCGCCAGCGGGGTCTCCTACAATGAGCAGTTCTTC. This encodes CASSPASGVSYNEQFF.

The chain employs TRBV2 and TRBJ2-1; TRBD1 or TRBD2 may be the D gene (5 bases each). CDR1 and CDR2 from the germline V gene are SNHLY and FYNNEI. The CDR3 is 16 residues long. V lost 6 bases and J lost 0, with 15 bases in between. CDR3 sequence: CASRDSSGRSYNEQFF. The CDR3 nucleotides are TGTGCCAGCAGGGACTCATCGGGGCGCTCCTACAATGAGCAGTTCTTC.

The CDR3 reads CASSPQGANNQPQHF. The CDR3 bases are TGCGCCAGCAGCCCCCAGGGGGCGAACAATCAGCCCCAGCATTTT. This chain joins TRBV5-1 and TRBJ1-5, with 8 positions matching TRBD1. V shed 4 bases, J shed 3 bases, and the junction held 6 bases outside the gene matches. The CDR3 sequence is 15 residues long. Germline V lookup: CDR1 SGHRS, CDR2 YFSETQ.

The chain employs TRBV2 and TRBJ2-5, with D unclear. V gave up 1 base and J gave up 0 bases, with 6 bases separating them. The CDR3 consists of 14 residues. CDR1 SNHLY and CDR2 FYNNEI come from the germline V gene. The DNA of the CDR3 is TGTGCCAGCAGTGAAGATCGGTACCAAGAGACCCAGTACTTC. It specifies CASSEDRYQETQYF.

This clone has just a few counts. CDR3 loop: CASSPVDTGANVLTF. The CDR3 region has the DNA TGTGCCAGCTCACCAGTGGACACTGGGGCCAACGTCCTGACTTTC. The rearrangement uses TRBV18 and TRBJ2-6; weak D call: TRBD1 (5 bases). Trimming pared 2 bases from V and 2 bases from J, leaving 7 bases between. The CDR3 spans 15 residues. CDR1 and CDR2 from the germline V gene are KGHSH and LQKENI.

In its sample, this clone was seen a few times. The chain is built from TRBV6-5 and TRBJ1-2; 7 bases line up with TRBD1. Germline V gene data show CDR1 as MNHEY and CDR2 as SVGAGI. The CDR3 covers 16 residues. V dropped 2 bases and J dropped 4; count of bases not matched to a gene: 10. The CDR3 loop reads CASSYVTGQTLYGYTF. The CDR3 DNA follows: TGTGCCAGCAGTTACGTTACGGGACAGACTCTCTATGGCTACACCTTC.

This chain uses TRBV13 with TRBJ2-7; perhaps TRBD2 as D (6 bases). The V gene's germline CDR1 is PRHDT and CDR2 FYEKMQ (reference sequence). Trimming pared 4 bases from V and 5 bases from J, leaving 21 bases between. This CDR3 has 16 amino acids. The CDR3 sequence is CASSSITDPGDHEQYF. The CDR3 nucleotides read TGTGCCAGCAGCTCGATTACGGATCCGGGGGACCACGAGCAGTACTTC.

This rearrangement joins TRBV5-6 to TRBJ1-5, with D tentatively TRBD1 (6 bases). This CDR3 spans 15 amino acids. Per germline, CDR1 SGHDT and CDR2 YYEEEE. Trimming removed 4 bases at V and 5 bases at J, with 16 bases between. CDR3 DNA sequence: TGTGCCAGCAGCCAAAGATGGACAGCCGATCAGCCCCAGCATTTT. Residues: CASSQRWTADQPQHF.

The CDR3 region has the DNA TGTGCCAGCAGCTTTGACTGGTACTACAATGAGCAGTTCTTC. Its translation is CASSFDWYYNEQFF. V gene TRBV7-2 combines with J gene TRBJ2-1; D gene ambiguous. V lost 3 bases to trimming and J lost 3 bases, with 9 bases between them. Germline V CDR1 and CDR2: SGHTA, FQGNSA. This CDR3 has 14 amino acids.

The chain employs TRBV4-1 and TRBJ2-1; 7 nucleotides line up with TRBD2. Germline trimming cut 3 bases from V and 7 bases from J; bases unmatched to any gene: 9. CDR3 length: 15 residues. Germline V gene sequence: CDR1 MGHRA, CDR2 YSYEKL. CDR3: CASSQRGLLGNEQFF. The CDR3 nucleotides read TGCGCCAGCAGCCAGCGGGGACTATTGGGGAATGAGCAGTTCTTC.

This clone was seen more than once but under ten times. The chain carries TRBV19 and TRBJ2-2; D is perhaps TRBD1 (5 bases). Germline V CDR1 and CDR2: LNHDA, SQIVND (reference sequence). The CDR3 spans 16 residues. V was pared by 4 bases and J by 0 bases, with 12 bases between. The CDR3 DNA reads TGTGCCAGTAGTAGGATGGGGCACACGAACACCGGGGAGCTGTTTTTT. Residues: CASSRMGHTNTGELFF.

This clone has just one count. Written as DNA, the CDR3 is TGTGCCAGCAGTGCCTTGTGGGAAGCTTTCTTT. It specifies CASSALWEAFF. The chain combines TRBV2 with TRBJ1-1; D remains unclear. Germline-derived CDR1 and CDR2 are SNHLY and FYNNEI. CDR3 length equals 11 residues. V was cut by 4 bases and J by 8 bases, with 8 bases left in between.

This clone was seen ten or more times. The CDR3 reads CASSSRGLLSYEQYF. CDR3 nucleotides: TGTGCCAGCAGCTCTAGGGGGCTACTTTCCTACGAGCAGTACTTC. The rearrangement links TRBV7-9 to TRBJ2-7; 7 nucleotides agree with TRBD1. The germline V gene encodes CDR1 SEHNR and CDR2 FQNEAQ (reference sequence). The CDR3 loop spans 15 amino acids. Losses at the gene ends were 4 bases for V and 1 base for J; bases not matched to a gene: 7.

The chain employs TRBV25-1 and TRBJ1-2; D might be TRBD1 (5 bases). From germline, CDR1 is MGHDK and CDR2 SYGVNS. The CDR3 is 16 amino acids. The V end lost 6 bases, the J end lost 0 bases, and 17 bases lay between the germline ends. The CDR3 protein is CASRGDGGGSNYGYTF. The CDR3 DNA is TGTGCCAGCAGGGGGGACGGTGGGGGTTCTAACTATGGCTACACCTTC.

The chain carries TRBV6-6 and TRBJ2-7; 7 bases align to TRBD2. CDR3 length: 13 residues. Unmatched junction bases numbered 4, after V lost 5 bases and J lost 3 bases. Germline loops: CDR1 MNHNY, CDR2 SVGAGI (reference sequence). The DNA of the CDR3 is TGTGCCAGCAGTAGTCTAGCGGACTACGAGCAGTACTTC. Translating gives CASSSLADYEQYF.

The CDR3 nucleotides read TGCGCCAGCAGCGGCCAGACGGGCGCGTTCAATGAGCAGTTCTTC. Its translation: CASSGQTGAFNEQFF. The V call is TRBV10-2, the J call TRBJ2-1, with D uncertain. CDR1 and CDR2 (germline): WSHSY, SAAADI. The CDR3 has 15 residues. V gave up 6 bases and J gave up 6 bases, with 18 bases separating them.